The 4 T cell receptor beta chains below were found in one sample sequenced in a study of cytomegalovirus exposure and HLA in healthy donors. The PCR contained 60 Vbeta and 13 Jbeta primers. Only in-frame clones appear in the TCRdb table, and some are missing; sequencing was by immunoSEQ multiplex PCR. There are over 80,000 clones in the sample; approximately 73% occur only once, and over 3% lies in the top ten. Sequenced input: PBMCs. The receptors here all came from a man aged 40-49 years in good health and CMV-seronegative.

The gene calls are TRBV2 and TRBJ2-1, with 7 nucleotides matching TRBD1. CDR1 SNHLY and CDR2 FYNNEI come from the germline V gene. This CDR3 has 15 residues. With 4 bases clipped from V and 4 bases from J, the junction kept 7 bases outside the gene matches. Here the CDR3 DNA reads TGTGCCAGCAGTGTGGACAGGTCCCCTTACAATGAGCAGTTCTTC. It yields the protein CASSVDRSPYNEQFF.

This chain connects TRBV11-2 to TRBJ1-2; 7 bases fit TRBD1. Germline V gene sequence: CDR1 SGHAT, CDR2 FQNNGV. V was pared by 4 bases and J by 7 bases, with 6 bases of the junction left unmatched. CDR3 length: 13 amino acids. Here the CDR3 DNA reads TGTGCCAGCAGCTCGACAGGGAGTTTTGGCTACACCTTC. This translates into CASSSTGSFGYTF.

Note on this clone: Other DNA sequences in this sample translate to the same CDR3. The CDR3 region is CASSLGRGDTEAFF. The CDR3 nucleotides are TGCGCCAGCAGCTTGGGGCGGGGGGACACTGAAGCTTTCTTT. The V and J genes are TRBV5-1 and TRBJ1-1; a possible D gene is TRBD1 (5 bases). CDR3 size: 14 residues. The germline V and J ends were trimmed by 0 bases and 3 bases, with 9 bases remaining between them. From germline, CDR1 is SGHRS and CDR2 YFSETQ.

This clone was counted only a few times. The chain employs TRBV4-3 and TRBJ1-2; possible D gene TRBD1, 5 bases. CDR1 and CDR2 (germline): LGHNA, YSLEER. This CDR3 spans 16 amino acids. V lost 1 base and J 0 bases, leaving 12 bases between the germline ends. The chain's CDR3 is CASSQAVGGANYGYTF. CDR3 nucleotides: TGCGCCAGCAGCCAAGCCGTGGGAGGGGCTAACTATGGCTACACCTTC.